This T cell receptor (beta chain) derives from a study of siplizumab effects on memory and regulatory T cells. Study findings and constraints: About 80-96% of proliferating CD4+ or CD8+ clones had no assignable naive or memory phenotype. Fewer alloreactive sequences mapped to unstimulated CD4+ memory cells under siplizumab.

Clones were sequenced by immunoSEQ multiplex PCR, and TCRdb holds only the in-frame ones, with some missing. In the table there are approximately 110,000 clones, about 91% of which are singletons. As to this clone: The antigen is undetermined.

V was clipped by 5 bases and J by 9 bases, with 12 bases between them. The CDR3 has 12 amino acids. Germline V gene sequence: CDR1 SGHTA, CDR2 FQGNSA. The V and J genes are TRBV7-2 and TRBJ2-3, with D possibly matching TRBD1 (6 bases). Material for sequencing was Tregs sorted from blood. The sequence was collected from a human donor in good health. CDR3 residues: CASSQGGWTQYF. DNA for the CDR3: TGTGCCAGCAGCCAAGGGGGTTGGACGCAGTATTTT.